This T cell receptor (beta chain) was retrieved from a study of identifying expanded T cells in peripheral blood. Study results and limitations: Clone count variance between approximately two-week samples rose with total template count. Differentially abundant clones: roughly 1.3 between replicates, 16.4 at around 15 days, 19 to 20 at four.

Collection occurred without any documented infections or immune events in donors. On this clone: Its specificity is unknown.

Produced via immunoSEQ multiplex PCR; TCRdb's table is partial and in-frame only. In the table there are about 100,000 clones, over 75% of which are singletons. The CDR3 is 16 residues long. The germline CDR1 and CDR2 sequences are MGHDK and SYGVNS. V shed 3 bases and J 6 bases; nucleotides not matched to a gene: 13. The material sequenced was blood. The rearrangement links TRBV25-1 to TRBJ1-1, with 7 bases fitting TRBD1. The TCR sequence derives from a person aged 18 to 70 in good health. CDR3 bases: TGTGCCAGCAGTGATCTCGGCAGAGGGGGCGCATCTGAAGCTTTCTTT. Protein sequence: CASSDLGRGGASEAFF.